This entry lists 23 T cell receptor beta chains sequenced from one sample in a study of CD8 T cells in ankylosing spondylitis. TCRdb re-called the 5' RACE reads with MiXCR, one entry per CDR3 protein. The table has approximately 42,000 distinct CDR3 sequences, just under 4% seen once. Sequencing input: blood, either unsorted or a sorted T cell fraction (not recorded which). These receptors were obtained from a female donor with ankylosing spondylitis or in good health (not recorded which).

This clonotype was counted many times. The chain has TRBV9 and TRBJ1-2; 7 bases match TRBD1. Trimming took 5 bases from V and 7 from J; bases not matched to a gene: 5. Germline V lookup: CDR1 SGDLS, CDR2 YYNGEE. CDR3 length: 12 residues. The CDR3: CASRADRAGYTF. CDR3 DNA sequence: TGTGCCAGCAGAGCTGACAGGGCTGGCTACACCTTC.

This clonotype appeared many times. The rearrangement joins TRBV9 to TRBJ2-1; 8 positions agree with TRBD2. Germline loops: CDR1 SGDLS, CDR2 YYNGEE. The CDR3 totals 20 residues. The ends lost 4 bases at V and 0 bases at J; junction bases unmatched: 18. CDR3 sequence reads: CASSYGVVRGGLSSYNEQFF. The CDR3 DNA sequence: TGTGCCAGCAGCTATGGTGTTGTACGGGGGGGCCTCAGCTCCTACAATGAGCAGTTCTTC.

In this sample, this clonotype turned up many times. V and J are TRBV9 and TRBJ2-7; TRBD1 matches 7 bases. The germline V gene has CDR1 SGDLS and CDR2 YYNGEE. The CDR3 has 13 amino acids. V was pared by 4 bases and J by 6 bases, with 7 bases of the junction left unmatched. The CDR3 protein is CASSIRQGSEQYF. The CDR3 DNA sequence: TGTGCCAGCAGCATTAGACAGGGCTCCGAGCAGTACTTC.

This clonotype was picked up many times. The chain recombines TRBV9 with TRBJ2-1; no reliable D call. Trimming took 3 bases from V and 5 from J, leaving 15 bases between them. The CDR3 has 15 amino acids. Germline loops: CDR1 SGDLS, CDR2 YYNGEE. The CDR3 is CASSERSPVDNEQFF. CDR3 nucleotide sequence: TGTGCCAGCAGCGAGAGGTCCCCGGTAGACAATGAGCAGTTCTTC.

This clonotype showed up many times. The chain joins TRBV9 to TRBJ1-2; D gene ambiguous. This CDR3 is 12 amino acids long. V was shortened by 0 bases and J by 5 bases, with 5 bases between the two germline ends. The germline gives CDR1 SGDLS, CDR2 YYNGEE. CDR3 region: CASSVDGYGYTF. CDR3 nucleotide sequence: TGTGCCAGCAGCGTAGACGGTTATGGCTACACCTTC.

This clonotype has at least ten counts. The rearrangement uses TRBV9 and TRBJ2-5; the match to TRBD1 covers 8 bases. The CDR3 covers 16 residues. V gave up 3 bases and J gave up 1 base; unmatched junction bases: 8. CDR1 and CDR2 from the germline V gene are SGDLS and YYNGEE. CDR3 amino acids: CASSARDRSRQETQYF. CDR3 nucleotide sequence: TGTGCCAGCAGCGCAAGGGACAGGAGCCGCCAAGAGACCCAGTACTTC.

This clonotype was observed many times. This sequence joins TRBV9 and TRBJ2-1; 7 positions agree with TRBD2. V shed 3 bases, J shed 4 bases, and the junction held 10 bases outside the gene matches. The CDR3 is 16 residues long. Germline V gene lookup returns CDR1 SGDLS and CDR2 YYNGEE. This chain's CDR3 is CASSAVSGAGYNEQFF. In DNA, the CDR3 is TGTGCCAGCAGCGCCGTGAGCGGGGCCGGATACAATGAGCAGTTCTTC.

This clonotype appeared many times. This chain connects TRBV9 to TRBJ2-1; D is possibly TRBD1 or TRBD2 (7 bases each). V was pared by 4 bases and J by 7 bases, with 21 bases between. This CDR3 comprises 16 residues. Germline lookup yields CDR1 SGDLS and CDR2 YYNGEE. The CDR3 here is CASSPRGLGGGNEQFF. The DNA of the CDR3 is TGTGCCAGCAGCCCCAGGGGGTTGGGGGGGGGGAATGAGCAGTTCTTC.

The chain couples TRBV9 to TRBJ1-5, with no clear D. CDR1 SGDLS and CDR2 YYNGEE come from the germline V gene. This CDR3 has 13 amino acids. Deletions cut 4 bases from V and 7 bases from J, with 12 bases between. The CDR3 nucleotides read TGTGCCAGCAGCCCGAGCGAGGGACAGCCCCAGCATTTT. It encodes CASSPSEGQPQHF.

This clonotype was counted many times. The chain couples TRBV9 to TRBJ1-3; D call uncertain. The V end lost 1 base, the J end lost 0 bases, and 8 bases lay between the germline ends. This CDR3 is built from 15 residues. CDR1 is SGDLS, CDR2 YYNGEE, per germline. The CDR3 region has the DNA TGTGCCAGCAGCGTAACGCCAATCTCTGGAAACACCATATATTTT. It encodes CASSVTPISGNTIYF.

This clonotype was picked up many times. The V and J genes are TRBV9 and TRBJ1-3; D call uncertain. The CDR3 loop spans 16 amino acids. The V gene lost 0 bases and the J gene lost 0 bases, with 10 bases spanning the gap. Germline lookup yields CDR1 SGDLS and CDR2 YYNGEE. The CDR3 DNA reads TGTGCCAGCAGCGTAGAAGCCTACAGCTCTGGAAACACCATATATTTT. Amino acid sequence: CASSVEAYSSGNTIYF.

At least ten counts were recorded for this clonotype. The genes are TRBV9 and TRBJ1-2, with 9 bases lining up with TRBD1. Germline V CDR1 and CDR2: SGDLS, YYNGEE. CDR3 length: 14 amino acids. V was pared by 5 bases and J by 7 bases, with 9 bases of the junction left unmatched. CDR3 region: CASRAGTGSLGYTF. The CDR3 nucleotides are TGTGCCAGCAGGGCCGGGACAGGGTCCCTTGGCTACACCTTC.

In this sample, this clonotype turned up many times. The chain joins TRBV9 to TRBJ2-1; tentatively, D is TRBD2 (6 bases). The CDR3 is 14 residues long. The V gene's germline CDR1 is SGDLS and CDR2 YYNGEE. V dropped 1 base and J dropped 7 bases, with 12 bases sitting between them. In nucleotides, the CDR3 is TGTGCCAGCAGCGTAAGACTAGAATCGAATGAGCAGTTCTTC. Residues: CASSVRLESNEQFF.

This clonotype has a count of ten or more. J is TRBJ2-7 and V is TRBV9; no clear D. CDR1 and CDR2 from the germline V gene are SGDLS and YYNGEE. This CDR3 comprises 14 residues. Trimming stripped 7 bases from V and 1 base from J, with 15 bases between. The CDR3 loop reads CASGRRSDSYEQYF. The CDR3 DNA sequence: TGTGCCAGCGGACGGCGGTCCGATTCCTACGAGCAGTACTTC.

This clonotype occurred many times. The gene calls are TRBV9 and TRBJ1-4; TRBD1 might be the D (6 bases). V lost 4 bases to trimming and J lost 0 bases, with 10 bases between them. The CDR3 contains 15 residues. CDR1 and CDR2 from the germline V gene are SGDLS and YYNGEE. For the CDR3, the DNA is TGTGCCAGCAGCCCAGGACAGACAACTAATGAAAAACTGTTTTTT. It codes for CASSPGQTTNEKLFF.

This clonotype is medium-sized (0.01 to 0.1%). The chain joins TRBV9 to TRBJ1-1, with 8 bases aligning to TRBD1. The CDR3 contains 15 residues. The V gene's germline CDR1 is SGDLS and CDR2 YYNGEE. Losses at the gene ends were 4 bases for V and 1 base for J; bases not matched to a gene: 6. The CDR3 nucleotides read TGTGCCAGCAGCTTTACCGGGACAGGGAACACTGAAGCTTTCTTT. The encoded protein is CASSFTGTGNTEAFF.

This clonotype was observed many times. In nucleotides, the CDR3 is TGTGCCAGCAGTACGGACGGCGACTCTGGAAACACCATATATTTT. This codes for CASSTDGDSGNTIYF. V is TRBV9 and J is TRBJ1-3; D call uncertain. The V and J ends lost 5 bases and 0 bases respectively, with 12 bases between them. The CDR3 runs 15 residues. Germline loops: CDR1 SGDLS, CDR2 YYNGEE.

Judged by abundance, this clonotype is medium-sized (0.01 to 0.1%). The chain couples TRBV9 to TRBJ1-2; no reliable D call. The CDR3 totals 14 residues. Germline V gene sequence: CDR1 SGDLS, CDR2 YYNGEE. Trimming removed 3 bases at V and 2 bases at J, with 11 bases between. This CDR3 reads CASSAVGSNYGYTF. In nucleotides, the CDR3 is TGTGCCAGCAGCGCCGTGGGGTCAAACTATGGCTACACCTTC.

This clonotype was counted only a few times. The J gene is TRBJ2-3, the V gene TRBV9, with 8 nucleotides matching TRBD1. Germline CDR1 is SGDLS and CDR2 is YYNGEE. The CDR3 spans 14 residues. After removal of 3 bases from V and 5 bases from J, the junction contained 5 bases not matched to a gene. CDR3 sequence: CASSEAGQGDTQYF. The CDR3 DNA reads TGTGCCAGCAGCGAGGCCGGACAGGGAGATACGCAGTATTTT.

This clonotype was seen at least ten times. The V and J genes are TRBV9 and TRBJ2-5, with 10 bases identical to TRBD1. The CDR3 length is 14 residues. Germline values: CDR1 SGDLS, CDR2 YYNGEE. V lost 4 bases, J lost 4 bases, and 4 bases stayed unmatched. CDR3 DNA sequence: TGTGCCAGCAGCTCCGGGACAGGGGTAGAGACCCAGTACTTC. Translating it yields CASSSGTGVETQYF.

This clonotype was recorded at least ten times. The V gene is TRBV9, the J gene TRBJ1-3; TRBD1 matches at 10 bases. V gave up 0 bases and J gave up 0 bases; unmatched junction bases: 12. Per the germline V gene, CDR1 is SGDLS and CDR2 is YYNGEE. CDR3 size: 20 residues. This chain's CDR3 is CASSVDSTWDRGSSGNTIYF. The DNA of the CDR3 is TGTGCCAGCAGCGTAGACTCCACCTGGGACAGGGGAAGCTCTGGAAACACCATATATTTT.

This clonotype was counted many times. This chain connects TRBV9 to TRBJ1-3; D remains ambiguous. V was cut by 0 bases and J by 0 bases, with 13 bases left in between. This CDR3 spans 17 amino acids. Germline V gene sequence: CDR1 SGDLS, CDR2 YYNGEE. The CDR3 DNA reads TGTGCCAGCAGCGTAGGTCTCGGCACTAGCTCTGGAAACACCATATATTTT. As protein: CASSVGLGTSSGNTIYF.

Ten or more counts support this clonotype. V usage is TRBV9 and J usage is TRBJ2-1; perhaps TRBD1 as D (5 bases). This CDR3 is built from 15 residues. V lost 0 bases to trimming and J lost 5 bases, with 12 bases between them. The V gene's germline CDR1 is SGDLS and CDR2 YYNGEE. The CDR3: CASSVGARVNNEQFF. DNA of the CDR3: TGTGCCAGCAGCGTAGGGGCCAGGGTAAACAATGAGCAGTTCTTC.